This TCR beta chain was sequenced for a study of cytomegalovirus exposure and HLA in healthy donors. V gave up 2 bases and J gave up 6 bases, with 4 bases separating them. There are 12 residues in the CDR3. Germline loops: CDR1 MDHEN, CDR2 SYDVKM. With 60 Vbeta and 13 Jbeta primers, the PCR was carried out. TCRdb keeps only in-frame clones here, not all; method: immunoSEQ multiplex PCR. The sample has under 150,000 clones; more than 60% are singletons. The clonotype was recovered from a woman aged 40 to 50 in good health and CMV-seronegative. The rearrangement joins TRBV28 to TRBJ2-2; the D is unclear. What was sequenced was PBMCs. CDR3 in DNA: TGTGCCAGCAGTTTACGTGCCGGGGAGCTGTTTTTT. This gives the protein CASSLRAGELFF.